The 11 T cell receptor beta chains given below trace back to one sample, sequenced in a study of spatial heterogeneity in lung cancer. Study findings and constraints: Tumor mutation count correlated with how many alpha and beta TCRs expanded intratumorally.

Antigens for these TCRs are unknown. TCRdb re-called the 5' RACE reads with MiXCR, one entry per CDR3 protein. The repertoire has some 6,900 distinct CDR3 sequences, about 10% of them found once; the top ten carry 10%. The sample's time point: sample taken at primary tumor resection. The input for sequencing was lung tumor tissue, taken at surgery. These receptors were taken from a female donor with early-stage non-small cell lung cancer.

The chain links TRBV6-2 or TRBV6-3 to TRBJ2-5; D gene unclear. V lost 2 bases and J lost 4, with 2 bases in between. The CDR3 consists of 11 residues. Germline V gives CDR1 MNHEY, CDR2 SVGEGT. The CDR3 sequence: CASSYRETQYF. CDR3 bases: TGTGCCAGCAGTTACCGAGAGACCCAGTACTTC.

This clonotype has a count of ten or more. This sequence joins TRBV7-9 and TRBJ2-7; 10 bases fit TRBD1. CDR3 size: 15 residues. V shed 5 bases and J 3 bases; nucleotides not matched to a gene: 7. Germline loops: CDR1 SEHNR, CDR2 FQNEAQ (reference sequence). As DNA, the CDR3 is TGTGCCAGCAGCCCTCCCAGGACAGGGGGCTACGAGCAGTACTTC. It specifies CASSPPRTGGYEQYF.

This clonotype was seen only a few times. DNA of the CDR3: TGTGCCAGCAGCCTGACGACCTACTCTGGAAACACCATATATTTT. Protein product: CASSLTTYSGNTIYF. The chain combines TRBV7-9 with TRBJ1-3; D is unresolved. The CDR3 has 15 amino acids. The germline V and J ends were trimmed by 5 bases and 0 bases, with 11 bases remaining between them. Germline values: CDR1 SEHNR, CDR2 FQNEAQ (reference sequence).

As for this clonotype: A much larger clone differs from this one at a single base, so this may be a read error. The CDR3 region is CSARVISGNAIYF. CDR3 DNA sequence: TGCAGTGCTAGAGTCATCTCTGGAAACGCCATATATTTT. This sequence joins TRBV20-1 and TRBJ1-3; no clear D gene. From germline, CDR1 is DFQATT and CDR2 SNEGSKA (reference sequence). The CDR3 is 13 amino acids.

The table lists this clonotype with a few counts. The chain combines TRBV11-2 with TRBJ2-2; D uncertain. CDR1 and CDR2 from the germline V gene are SGHAT and FQNNGV. The V end was cut by 1 base, the J end by 6 bases, with 12 bases between. The length of the CDR3 is 15 residues. The CDR3: CASSLVPRGSGELFF. DNA of the CDR3: TGTGCCAGCAGCTTAGTGCCCAGAGGATCCGGGGAGCTGTTTTTT.

V is TRBV5-6 and J is TRBJ2-4; unclear D gene. The CDR3 is 13 amino acids. The V gene's germline CDR1 is SGHDT and CDR2 YYEEEE. The ends were cut back, 1 base at V and 2 bases at J, with 4 bases in the middle. CDR3 in DNA: TGTGCCAGCAGCTTGTTAACCAAAAACATTCAGTACTTC. Translating gives CASSLLTKNIQYF.

The genes are TRBV28 and TRBJ2-1, with 9 bases identical to TRBD1. From germline, CDR1 is MDHEN and CDR2 SYDVKM. The CDR3 length is 14 residues. V trimming: 5 bases; J trimming: 7 bases; junction bases outside the gene matches: 6. Here the CDR3 reads CASSQGGTGNEQFF. The CDR3 bases are TGTGCCAGCAGTCAGGGGGGGACAGGGAATGAGCAGTTCTTC.

This clonotype was recorded a few times. The rearrangement links TRBV2 to TRBJ2-1; D possibly matches TRBD1 or TRBD2 (5 bases each). CDR1 and CDR2 (germline): SNHLY, FYNNEI. This CDR3 has 15 residues. The ends were cut back, 3 bases at V and 6 bases at J, with 15 bases in the middle. This CDR3 reads CASSDWGRGGNEQFF. The CDR3 bases are TGTGCCAGCAGTGACTGGGGCCGAGGAGGCAATGAGCAGTTCTTC.

This clonotype has ten or more counts. This sequence joins TRBV20-1 and TRBJ2-3; 7 nucleotides match TRBD2. The ends lost 1 base at V and 4 bases at J; junction bases unmatched: 8. The CDR3 totals 15 residues. Germline assignment: CDR1 DFQATT and CDR2 SNEGSKA (reference sequence). CDR3 DNA: TGCAGTGCTAGAGCCCCGGGACTAAGCGCAGATACGCAGTATTTT. This codes for CSARAPGLSADTQYF.

This clonotype was detected ten times or more. The gene calls are TRBV7-2 and TRBJ1-3; D gene unclear. The CDR3 extends over 13 amino acids. V was pared by 3 bases and J by 6 bases, with 9 bases between. CDR1 and CDR2 from the germline V gene are SGHTA and FQGNSA. In nucleotides, the CDR3 is TGTGCCAGCAGCTTGGACGGCGAAAACACCATATATTTT. Translated, it gives CASSLDGENTIYF.

This clonotype was picked up a small number of times. CDR3 in DNA: TGCAGCGTTGCCAGCAGCGAATTCACCGGGGAGCTGTTTTTT. As protein: CSVASSEFTGELFF. The chain combines TRBV29-1 with TRBJ2-2; D remains ambiguous. The CDR3 runs 14 residues. The V gene lost 4 bases and the J gene lost 4 bases, with 13 bases spanning the gap. CDR1 is SQVTM, CDR2 ANQGSEA, per germline.